This TCR beta chain came from a study of pediatric ulcerative colitis. About the study: Fewer than ten patients showed pancolitis and two showed left-sided colitis.

Study observations and caveats: No controls had the two rectal clonotypes shared by ulcerative colitis patients. In rectum, acute severe colitis had expanded clones and less diversity.

This clone was counted between two and nine times. What it binds is not known. TCRdb keeps only in-frame clones here, not all; method: immunoSEQ multiplex PCR. Found here are about 64,000 clones, around four fifths of them singletons; the top ten hold over 4%. No immunosuppressive drugs were given to ulcerative colitis patients before diagnostic colonoscopy. This receptor was obtained from a boy aged 5-17 years with moderate ulcerative colitis. Sequencing was carried out using blood.

The CDR3 DNA reads TGTGCCAGCCGCTCAGAGCCCGCGGACGCCGGGGAGCTGTTTTTT. The encoded protein is CASRSEPADAGELFF. This chain joins TRBV7-3 and TRBJ2-2, with D uncertain. V lost 8 bases, J lost 6 bases, and 19 bases lay in between. The CDR3 has 15 amino acids. The germline V gene has CDR1 SGHTA and CDR2 FQGTGA. The full variable domain, completed using reference TRBV7-3 and TRBJ2-2, is GAGVSQTPSNKVTEKGKYVELRCDPISGHTALYWYRQSLGQGPEFLIYFQGTGAADDSGLPNDRFFAVRPEGSVSTLKIQRTERGDSAVYLCASRSEPADAGELFFGEGSRLTVL.